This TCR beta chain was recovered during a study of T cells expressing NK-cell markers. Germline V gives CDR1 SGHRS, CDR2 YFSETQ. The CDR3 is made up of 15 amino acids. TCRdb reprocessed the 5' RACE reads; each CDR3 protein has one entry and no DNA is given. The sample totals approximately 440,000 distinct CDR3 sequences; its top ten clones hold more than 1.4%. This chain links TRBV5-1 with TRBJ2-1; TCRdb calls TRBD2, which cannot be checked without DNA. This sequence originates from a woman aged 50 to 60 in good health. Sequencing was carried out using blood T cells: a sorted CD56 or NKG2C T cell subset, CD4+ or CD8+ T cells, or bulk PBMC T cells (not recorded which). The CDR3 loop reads CASSLSPGLAHEQFF.